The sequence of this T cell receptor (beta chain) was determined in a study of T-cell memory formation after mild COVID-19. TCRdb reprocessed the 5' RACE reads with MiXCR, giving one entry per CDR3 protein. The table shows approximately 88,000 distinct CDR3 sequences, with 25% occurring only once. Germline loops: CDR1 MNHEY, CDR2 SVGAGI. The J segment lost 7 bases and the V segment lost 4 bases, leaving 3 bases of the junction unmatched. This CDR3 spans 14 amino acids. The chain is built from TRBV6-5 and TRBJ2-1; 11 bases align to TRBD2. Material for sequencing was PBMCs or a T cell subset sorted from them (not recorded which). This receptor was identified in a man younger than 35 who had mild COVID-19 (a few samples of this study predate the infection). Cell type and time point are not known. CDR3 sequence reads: CASSWGLAVNEQFF. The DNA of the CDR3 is TGTGCCAGCAGTTGGGGACTAGCGGTAAATGAGCAGTTCTTC.